This TCR beta chain was identified during a study of Ad26.COV2.S vaccination and SARS-CoV-2 variants. J gave up 8 bases and V 6 bases, and 11 bases lay outside the gene matches. The CDR3 is made up of 14 amino acids. Germline V gene sequence: CDR1 MDHEN, CDR2 SYDVKM. Stated treatment: some 20 received Ad26.COV2.S at low or high dose, single or two shots; about 5 received placebo; per-sample allocation not given. Day 63 after the first vaccine or placebo injection was the time point for sampling. The table came from immunoSEQ multiplex PCR; TCRdb's copy has only in-frame clones and leaves some out. The table shows more than 350,000 clones, with around 90% occurring only once.

Sequenced material: peripheral blood, taken in a trial of Ad26.COV2.S vaccine versus placebo. The chain joins TRBV28 to TRBJ1-2; the match to TRBD1 covers 8 bases. The origin of this receptor is a person aged 18-60 years who received the Ad26.COV2.S COVID-19 vaccine or a placebo. DNA of the CDR3: TGTGCCAGCAGGACGACAGGGGTTATCTTCGGCTACACCTTC. Its protein product is CASRTTGVIFGYTF.